Presented here are 16 T cell receptor beta chains from one specimen sequenced in a study of T-cell memory formation after mild COVID-19. TCRdb used MiXCR to reprocess the 5' RACE reads, holding one entry per CDR3 protein. This sample carries 80,000 to 130,000 distinct CDR3 sequences, 11% of them seen once, and the ten largest clones take roughly two fifths. The sequenced sample was PBMCs or a T cell subset sorted from them (not recorded which). All receptors come from a man between 18 and 29 years old who had mild COVID-19 (a few samples of this study predate the infection). Cell type and time point are not known.

V is TRBV19 and J is TRBJ2-1; D gene ambiguous. V was shortened by 7 bases and J by 0 bases, with 10 bases between the two germline ends. CDR1 and CDR2 from the germline V gene are LNHDA and SQIVND (reference sequence). The CDR3 has 14 residues. CDR3 bases: TGTGCCAGTAAAGAGCTAGACTCCTACAATGAGCAGTTCTTC. Residues: CASKELDSYNEQFF.

The chain links TRBV7-9 to TRBJ2-2; perhaps TRBD2 as D (6 bases). Germline values: CDR1 SEHNR, CDR2 FQNEAQ (reference sequence). This CDR3 contains 13 residues. Trimming took off 4 bases at V and 7 bases at J, with 10 bases between the two ends. The CDR3 spells CASSSGGDGELFF. The CDR3 nucleotides read TGTGCCAGCAGCTCCGGGGGAGACGGGGAGCTGTTTTTT.

This clonotype was counted ten times or more. The V call is TRBV6-5, the J call TRBJ1-1, with D unresolved. This CDR3 has 14 amino acids. The V end was cut by 4 bases, the J end by 1 base, with 10 bases between. Germline V gene sequence: CDR1 MNHEY, CDR2 SVGAGI. The CDR3 sequence: CASSSIGRNTEAFF. CDR3 sequence (DNA): TGTGCCAGCAGTTCGATAGGGAGGAACACTGAAGCTTTCTTT.

This clonotype was observed many times. This chain uses TRBV7-9 with TRBJ1-2; D is perhaps TRBD1 (5 bases). V lost 3 bases and J lost 6, with 14 bases in between. CDR1 and CDR2 (germline): SEHNR, FQNEAQ (reference sequence). This CDR3 is built from 14 residues. In nucleotides, the CDR3 is TGTGCCAGCAGCTTCCGGGACCGAAACCATGGCTACACCTTC. It codes for CASSFRDRNHGYTF.

The rearrangement links TRBV7-9 to TRBJ2-1, with D possibly being TRBD2 (5 bases). Germline assignment: CDR1 SEHNR and CDR2 FQNEAQ (reference sequence). Trimming left V 5 bases short and J 6 bases short, with 11 bases between. CDR3 length: 13 amino acids. The DNA for the CDR3 is TGTGCCAGCAGCGAAGCACTAGGCAATGAGCAGTTCTTC. Its protein is CASSEALGNEQFF.

This clonotype has more than one count but fewer than ten. The gene calls are TRBV6-2 or TRBV6-3 and TRBJ1-1; D not resolved. V was shortened by 3 bases and J by 8 bases, with 10 bases between the two germline ends. The CDR3 has 12 amino acids. CDR1 and CDR2 (germline): MNHEY, SVGEGT. The CDR3 loop reads CASSYSGREAFF. As DNA, the CDR3 is TGTGCCAGCAGTTATTCAGGACGGGAAGCTTTCTTT.

V and J are TRBV27 and TRBJ2-7, with 9 nucleotides matching TRBD1. The CDR3 extends over 15 amino acids. V lost 5 bases and J lost 4; bases outside the gene matches: 9. Germline V CDR1 and CDR2: MNHEY, SMNVEV (reference sequence). The CDR3, as DNA: TGTGCCAGCAGTCCCGGGACAGGGAAAATATACGAGCAGTACGTC. Translated, it gives CASSPGTGKIYEQYV.

This clonotype was counted only a few times. The CDR3 region has the DNA TGTGCCAGCAGCTTAGTAGGGGAGCTGGATGAGCAGTTCTTC. This codes for CASSLVGELDEQFF. This sequence joins TRBV7-3 and TRBJ2-1; perhaps D is TRBD1 or TRBD2 (5 bases each). The CDR3 covers 14 residues. Germline CDR1 and CDR2: SGHTA and FQGTGA. V was cut by 2 bases and J by 8 bases, with 13 bases left in between.

This clonotype showed up just a few times. The chain joins TRBV7-8 to TRBJ2-7; the D call may be TRBD1 or TRBD2 (5 bases each). CDR3 length: 13 amino acids. The germline V gene has CDR1 SGHVS and CDR2 FQNEAQ. The germline V and J ends were trimmed by 7 bases and 2 bases, with 12 bases remaining between them. The CDR3 spells CASTWGYTYEQYF. The CDR3 DNA is TGTGCCAGCACGTGGGGGTACACCTACGAGCAGTACTTC.

This clonotype occurred a few times. The chain uses TRBV29-1 and TRBJ2-3; 9 positions match TRBD2. Germline CDR1 SQVTM, CDR2 ANQGSEA. The trim removed 2 bases at V and 6 bases at J, leaving 9 bases unmatched. This CDR3 is 15 amino acids long. CDR3 nucleotides: TGCAGCGTTGAACTGGGACTAGCTCCCGTGGATACGCAGTATTTT. It specifies CSVELGLAPVDTQYF.

This chain connects TRBV10-3 to TRBJ1-1; D gene ambiguous. CDR1 is ENHRY and CDR2 is SYGVKD in the germline V gene. The CDR3 spans 14 residues. V gave up 0 bases and J gave up 5 bases, with 10 bases separating them. The CDR3 DNA follows: TGTGCCATCAGTGAGTCGGTAGGTCTAACTGAAGCTTTCTTT. Translation: CAISESVGLTEAFF.

In its sample, this clonotype was seen a few times. J is TRBJ2-3 and V is TRBV7-9; possibly TRBD2 for D (6 bases). The CDR3 runs 15 residues. The V gene lost 1 base and the J gene lost 1 base, with 9 bases spanning the gap. Per the germline V gene, CDR1 is SEHNR and CDR2 is FQNEAQ (reference sequence). The CDR3 loop reads CASSLDPSGTDTQYF. The DNA for the CDR3 is TGTGCCAGCAGCTTAGATCCTAGCGGCACAGATACGCAGTATTTT.

A few counts support this clonotype. This chain joins TRBV7-9 and TRBJ2-3, with 15 nucleotides matching TRBD2. The CDR3 has 20 residues. Germline V gives CDR1 SEHNR, CDR2 FQNEAQ (reference sequence). Losses at the gene ends were 6 bases for V and 2 bases for J; bases not matched to a gene: 15. The CDR3 loop reads CASRPRTSGGAWRYTDTQYF. For the CDR3, the DNA is TGTGCCAGCAGACCAAGGACTAGCGGGGGGGCTTGGAGATACACAGATACGCAGTATTTT. The variable domain in full, with the rest retrieved from reference TRBV7-9 and TRBJ2-3, is DTGVSQNPRHKITKRGQNVTFRCDPISEHNRLYWYRQTLGQGPEFLTYFQNEAQLEKSRLLSDRFSAERPKGSFSTLEIQRTEQGDSAMYLCASRPRTSGGAWRYTDTQYFGPGTRLTVL.

In this sample, this clonotype turned up a few times. The J gene is TRBJ1-1, the V gene TRBV12-3 or TRBV12-4; perhaps TRBD1 as D (6 bases). CDR3 length: 15 amino acids. V was cut by 7 bases and J by 4 bases, with 19 bases left in between. CDR3 sequence: CASNPAGTGTTEAFF. The DNA for the CDR3 is TGTGCCAGCAACCCAGCGGGCACAGGGACCACTGAAGCTTTCTTT.

This clonotype has more than one count but fewer than ten. The V call is TRBV11-2, the J call TRBJ2-5; 7 bases align to TRBD1. The CDR3 length is 14 residues. Germline trimming cut 4 bases from V and 3 bases from J; bases unmatched to any gene: 5. CDR1 and CDR2 from the germline V gene are SGHAT and FQNNGV. CDR3 region: CASSSKGGKETQYF. CDR3 nucleotides: TGTGCCAGCAGCTCTAAAGGGGGCAAAGAGACCCAGTACTTC.

This clonotype was detected a few times. The chain has TRBV28 and TRBJ2-5, with D perhaps given as TRBD1 or TRBD2 (5 bases each). The CDR3 is made up of 15 amino acids. CDR1 is MDHEN, CDR2 SYDVKM, per germline. V lost 8 bases to trimming and J lost 2 bases, with 18 bases between them. The CDR3 sequence: CASCPRGMKQETQYF. CDR3 nucleotides: TGTGCCAGCTGCCCGAGGGGCATGAAACAAGAGACCCAGTACTTC.